Each of the 28 T cell receptor beta chains below was sequenced from the same sample in a study of blood T cell repertoires in COVID-19. Only in-frame clones appear in the TCRdb table, and some are missing; sequencing was by immunoSEQ multiplex PCR. The repertoire holds about 390,000 clones, with 87% as singletons. The sequenced sample consisted of PBMCs or T cells enriched from blood (not recorded which). These receptors were taken from a woman in her forties or fifties who had recovered from COVID-19.

The chain uses TRBV7-2 and TRBJ2-1, with 9 positions matching TRBD1. This CDR3 spans 17 amino acids. V shed 4 bases, J shed 8 bases, and the junction held 15 bases outside the gene matches. Germline V gene data show CDR1 as SGHTA and CDR2 as FQGNSA. Written as DNA, the CDR3 is TGTGCCAGCAGCTCTTCGGACAGGGGCACCCAATCCTATGAGCAGTTCTTC. Protein product: CASSSSDRGTQSYEQFF.

This clone has a single count. The V gene is TRBV28, the J gene TRBJ2-7; D might be TRBD1 (5 bases). Trimming cost V 5 bases and J 6 bases, with 11 bases left between them. CDR1 and CDR2 from the germline V gene are MDHEN and SYDVKM. This CDR3 is 12 amino acids long. CDR3 DNA: TGTGCCAGCAGTCAATCTAGGGGCGAGCAGTACTTC. This sequence encodes CASSQSRGEQYF.

The chain couples TRBV7-9 to TRBJ2-3, with no clear D. Germline assignment: CDR1 SEHNR and CDR2 FQNEAQ (reference sequence). The V and J ends lost 3 bases and 0 bases respectively, with 7 bases between them. The CDR3 totals 14 residues. CDR3 sequence: CASSLFRSTDTQYF. As DNA, the CDR3 is TGTGCCAGCAGCTTGTTCCGTAGCACAGATACGCAGTATTTT.

Here the CDR3 DNA reads TGCGCCAGCAGTCGGACTCCACAGGGGAATCAGCCCCAGCATTTT. Translation: CASSRTPQGNQPQHF. This chain uses TRBV23-1 with TRBJ1-5, with 7 bases that match TRBD1. TRBV23-1 has ORF status, its function being uncertain. The CDR3 extends over 15 amino acids. The junction had 7 bases not matched to a gene; V was cut back by 4 bases and J by 4 bases.

The chain couples TRBV3-1 (or the pseudogene TRBV3-2) to TRBJ2-7, with 9 bases matching TRBD1. CDR1 is LGHDT and CDR2 is YNNKEL in the germline V gene (reference sequence). CDR3 size: 16 residues. Trimming took 4 bases from V and 3 from J; bases not matched to a gene: 10. CDR3 sequence reads: CASSLSGTGNFYEQYF. CDR3 coding DNA: TGTGCCAGCAGCCTTTCCGGGACAGGGAACTTCTACGAGCAGTACTTC.

The CDR3 DNA reads as TGTGCCACCAGCAGAGGCCACAGGGACACGAACACTGAAGCTTTCTTT. Residues: CATSRGHRDTNTEAFF. J is TRBJ1-1 and V is TRBV15; possibly TRBD1 for D (6 bases). This CDR3 region has 16 residues. From germline, CDR1 is LNHNV and CDR2 YYDKDF (reference sequence). Trimming shortened V by 1 base and J by 1 base, and 13 bases separated the two germline ends.

The J gene is TRBJ1-2, the V gene TRBV7-8; the match to TRBD1 covers 9 bases. Germline CDR1 is SGHVS and CDR2 is FQNEAQ. This CDR3 spans 15 amino acids. Trimming took 5 bases from V and 6 from J; bases not matched to a gene: 10. Here the CDR3 reads CASSAGWTGDHGYTF. The CDR3 region has the DNA TGTGCCAGCAGCGCCGGTTGGACAGGGGATCATGGCTACACCTTC.

The chain links TRBV15 to TRBJ2-7; D call uncertain. CDR3 length: 14 amino acids. V gave up 0 bases and J gave up 2 bases, with 8 bases separating them. The germline V gene encodes CDR1 LNHNV and CDR2 YYDKDF (reference sequence). DNA for the CDR3: TGTGCCACCAGCAGAGATGTCAGTGCCTACGAGCAGTACTTC. It is translated as CATSRDVSAYEQYF.

This clone was detected only once. This chain connects TRBV6-4 to TRBJ1-2; 10 bases match TRBD1. The CDR3 has 14 residues. Germline V gene data show CDR1 as MRHNA and CDR2 as SNTAGT. V shed 6 bases, J shed 7 bases, and the junction held 8 bases outside the gene matches. The CDR3 is CASRETGGMVGYTF. DNA for the CDR3: TGTGCCAGCAGGGAGACAGGGGGCATGGTTGGCTACACCTTC.

V usage is TRBV7-9 and J usage is TRBJ2-7; 12 nucleotides match TRBD1. Germline loops: CDR1 SEHNR, CDR2 FQNEAQ (reference sequence). V shed 5 bases and J 2 bases; nucleotides not matched to a gene: 4. The CDR3 totals 15 residues. The CDR3 coding sequence is TGTGCCAGCAGCACCGGGACAGGGGGCCCCTACGAGCAGTACTTC. Protein product: CASSTGTGGPYEQYF.

The chain is built from TRBV3-1 (or the pseudogene TRBV3-2) and TRBJ2-4, with TRBD2 identical over 7 bases. CDR3 length: 15 residues. V lost 3 bases and J lost 3; bases outside the gene matches: 5. Germline CDR1 is LGHDT and CDR2 is YNNKEL (reference sequence). Here the CDR3 DNA reads TGTGCCAGCAGCCAGGTCGGGGGGTACAAAAACATTCAGTACTTC. Its translation is CASSQVGGYKNIQYF.

This chain joins TRBV7-2 and TRBJ1-2, with 7 bases matching TRBD1. J lost 6 bases, V lost 3 bases, and 4 bases had no gene match. Per the germline V gene, CDR1 is SGHTA and CDR2 is FQGNSA. CDR3 length: 13 amino acids. Written as DNA, the CDR3 is TGTGCCAGCAGCTTCGGACAGGCGGATGGCTACACCTTC. Protein: CASSFGQADGYTF.

V gene TRBV6-5 combines with J gene TRBJ2-7, with 10 bases that match TRBD1. V shed 0 bases and J 3 bases; nucleotides not matched to a gene: 5. The CDR3 covers 16 residues. Germline CDR1 is MNHEY and CDR2 is SVGAGI. The CDR3 protein is CASSYSTGTGVYEQYF. The CDR3 DNA is TGTGCCAGCAGTTACTCGACCGGGACAGGGGTCTACGAGCAGTACTTC.

The rearrangement links TRBV19 to TRBJ1-2, with 8 bases aligning to TRBD1. Germline V gene lookup returns CDR1 LNHDA and CDR2 SQIVND (reference sequence). The V segment lost 7 bases and the J segment 2 bases; nucleotides outside the gene matches: 9. The CDR3 has 15 amino acids. The CDR3 bases are TGTGCCAGTACCGAAACAGGGGGTCTAAACTATGGCTACACCTTC. It codes for CASTETGGLNYGYTF.

The J gene is TRBJ2-1, the V gene TRBV5-1; 11 bases map to TRBD2. With 2 bases clipped from V and 10 bases from J, the junction kept 8 bases outside the gene matches. Germline values: CDR1 SGHRS, CDR2 YFSETQ. CDR3 length: 15 residues. Here the CDR3 reads CASSFVAGGHREQFF. In DNA form, the CDR3 reads TGCGCCAGCAGCTTTGTAGCGGGGGGGCACCGAGAGCAGTTCTTC.

This clone was seen only a few times. This chain links TRBV19 with TRBJ1-2; TRBD1 matches 7 bases. The CDR3 runs to 14 residues. Germline CDR1 is LNHDA and CDR2 is SQIVND (reference sequence). V shed 3 bases, J shed 4 bases, and the junction held 5 bases outside the gene matches. The CDR3, as DNA: TGTGCCAGTAGTATCGACAGGGAGTTCTATGGCTACACCTTC. This translates into CASSIDREFYGYTF.

This chain links TRBV19 with TRBJ2-5, with D possibly TRBD2 on 6 matching bases. The CDR3 covers 14 residues. The germline gives CDR1 LNHDA, CDR2 SQIVND (reference sequence). V dropped 3 bases and J dropped 9 bases, with 17 bases sitting between them. CDR3 coding DNA: TGTGCCAGTAGTATTCGGTCTCCCCCGGGGGCCCAGTACTTC. This codes for CASSIRSPPGAQYF.

The chain couples TRBV28 to TRBJ1-4; the D is unclear. The CDR3 is 13 residues long. Trimming took 5 bases from V and 8 from J, leaving 12 bases between them. Germline assignment: CDR1 MDHEN and CDR2 SYDVKM. The CDR3 spells CASSPSGREKLFF. The CDR3 nucleotides are TGTGCCAGCAGTCCCTCGGGTAGGGAAAAACTGTTTTTT.

V gene TRBV5-6 combines with J gene TRBJ2-4; D perhaps matches TRBD2 (5 bases). The CDR3 length is 17 residues. The germline V and J ends were trimmed by 4 bases and 0 bases, with 17 bases remaining between them. The germline V gene has CDR1 SGHDT and CDR2 YYEEEE. The CDR3, as DNA: TGTGCCAGCAGCCCGAGGACTCTCTGGCTAGCCAAAAACATTCAGTACTTC. This gives the protein CASSPRTLWLAKNIQYF.

The chain's CDR3 is CAWSVVRGQPQHF. In nucleotides, the CDR3 is TGTGCCTGGAGTGTTGTTCGAGGTCAGCCCCAGCATTTT. J is TRBJ1-5 and V is TRBV30; no clear D. V lost 0 bases, J lost 6 bases, and 9 bases lay in between. Per the germline V gene, CDR1 is GTSNPN and CDR2 is SVGIG (reference sequence). The CDR3 contains 13 residues.

The rearrangement links TRBV5-1 to TRBJ1-1; no clear D gene. Germline CDR1 reads SGHRS; CDR2 reads YFSETQ. Trimming shortened V by 1 base and J by 1 base, and 11 bases separated the two germline ends. This CDR3 has 15 residues. Written as DNA, the CDR3 is TGCGCCAGCAGCTTGTACGGGAGAGGGAACACTGAAGCTTTCTTT. Its translation is CASSLYGRGNTEAFF.

This chain joins TRBV2 and TRBJ1-5; possibly TRBD1 for D (5 bases). Germline-derived CDR1 and CDR2 are SNHLY and FYNNEI. V lost 6 bases and J lost 0, with 9 bases in between. The CDR3 loop spans 14 amino acids. CDR3 in amino acids: CASRSDSSNQPQHF. The DNA of the CDR3 is TGTGCCAGCAGGTCAGACAGTAGCAATCAGCCCCAGCATTTT.

The chain is built from TRBV5-5 and TRBJ1-5, with D tentatively TRBD1 (5 bases). This CDR3 spans 19 amino acids. The germline gives CDR1 SGHKS, CDR2 YYEKEE (reference sequence). The ends were cut back, 4 bases at V and 1 base at J, with 24 bases in the middle. The CDR3 loop is CASSAWGSSRTTSNQPQHF. In DNA, the CDR3 is TGTGCCAGCAGCGCGTGGGGATCTTCTAGGACAACCAGCAATCAGCCCCAGCATTTT.

The chain has TRBV3-1 (or the pseudogene TRBV3-2) and TRBJ1-6; TRBD1 aligns across 8 bases. In germline, CDR1 is LGHDT, CDR2 YNNKEL (reference sequence). CDR3 length: 17 residues. J gave up 6 bases and V 3 bases, and 10 bases lay outside the gene matches. Here the CDR3 reads CASSQGMDRASNSPLHF. The CDR3 DNA reads TGTGCCAGCAGCCAGGGCATGGACAGGGCCTCTAATTCACCCCTCCACTTT.

The chain couples TRBV28 to TRBJ1-1; 9 bases fit TRBD1. V gave up 6 bases and J gave up 6 bases; unmatched junction bases: 5. CDR3 length: 13 residues. Germline CDR1 is MDHEN and CDR2 is SYDVKM. The DNA for the CDR3 is TGTGCCAGCAGACTAACAGGGGGCCCTGAAGCTTTCTTT. This gives the protein CASRLTGGPEAFF. Full variable domain (rest looked up from reference TRBV28 and TRBJ1-1): DVKVTQSSRYLVKRTGEKVFLECVQDMDHENMFWYRQDPGLGLRLIYFSYDVKMKEKGDIPEGYSVSREKKERFSLILESASTNQTSMYLCASRLTGGPEAFFGQGTRLTVV.

The rearrangement joins TRBV7-9 to TRBJ2-3; 8 nucleotides agree with TRBD1. Germline V gives CDR1 SEHNR, CDR2 FQNEAQ (reference sequence). The CDR3 runs 15 residues. The V gene end was trimmed by 8 bases and the J gene end by 2 bases; junction bases not matched to a gene: 9. The CDR3 reads CASVVGQATTDTQYF. In DNA form, the CDR3 reads TGTGCCAGCGTAGTGGGACAGGCGACCACAGATACGCAGTATTTT.

The rearrangement links TRBV10-3 to TRBJ1-3, with a possible D match to TRBD1 (6 bases). CDR1 and CDR2 (germline): ENHRY, SYGVKD. CDR3 size: 14 residues. Trimming stripped 10 bases from V and 0 bases from J, with 13 bases between. CDR3 sequence reads: CATRQAYSGNTIYF. Here the CDR3 DNA reads TGTGCCACCCGACAGGCGTACTCTGGAAACACCATATATTTT.

The chain carries TRBV25-1 and TRBJ1-3, with D unclear. Germline CDR1 reads MGHDK; CDR2 reads SYGVNS. This CDR3 has 14 amino acids. Trimming left V 4 bases short and J 8 bases short, with 15 bases between. CDR3 sequence (DNA): TGTGCCAGCAGTGGACCTCCATTGCGGTACACCATATATTTT. It codes for CASSGPPLRYTIYF.